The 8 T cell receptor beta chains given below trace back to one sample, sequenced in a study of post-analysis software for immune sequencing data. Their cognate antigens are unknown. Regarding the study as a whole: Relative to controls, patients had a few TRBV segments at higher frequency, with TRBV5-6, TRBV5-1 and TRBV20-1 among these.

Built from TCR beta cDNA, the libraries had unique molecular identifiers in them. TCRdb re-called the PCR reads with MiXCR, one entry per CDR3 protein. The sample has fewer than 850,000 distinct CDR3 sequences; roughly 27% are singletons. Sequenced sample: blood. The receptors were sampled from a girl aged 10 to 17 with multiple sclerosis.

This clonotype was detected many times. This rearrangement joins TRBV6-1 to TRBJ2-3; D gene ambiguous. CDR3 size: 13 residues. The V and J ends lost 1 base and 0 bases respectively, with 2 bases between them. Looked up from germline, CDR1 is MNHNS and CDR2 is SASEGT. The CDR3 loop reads CASSEDSTDTQYF. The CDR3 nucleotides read TGTGCCAGCAGTGAAGACAGCACAGATACGCAGTATTTT.

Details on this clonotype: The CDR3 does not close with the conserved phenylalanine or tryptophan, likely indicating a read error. The CDR3 nucleotides are TGTGCCACCAGTGACCCAGGAACAGGGGGGTATGAGCAGTTCTGC. It codes for CATSDPGTGGYEQFC. The chain uses TRBV24-1 and TRBJ2-1; 8 bases fit TRBD1. V lost 4 bases, J lost 8 bases, and 9 bases stayed unmatched. In germline, CDR1 is KGHDR, CDR2 SFDVKD. The length of the CDR3 is 15 residues.

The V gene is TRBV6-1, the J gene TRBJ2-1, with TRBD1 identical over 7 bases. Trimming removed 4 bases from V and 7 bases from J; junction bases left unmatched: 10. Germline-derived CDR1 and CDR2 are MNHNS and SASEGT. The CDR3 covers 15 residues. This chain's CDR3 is CASSGGQIIRNEQFF. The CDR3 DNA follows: TGTGCCAGCAGTGGGGGACAGATCATACGGAATGAGCAGTTCTTC.

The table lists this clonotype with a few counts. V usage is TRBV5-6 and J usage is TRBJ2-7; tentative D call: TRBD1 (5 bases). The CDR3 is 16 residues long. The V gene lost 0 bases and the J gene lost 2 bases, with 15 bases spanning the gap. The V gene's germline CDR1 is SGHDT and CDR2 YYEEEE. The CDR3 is CASSLGSGRVAYEQYF. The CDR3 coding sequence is TGTGCCAGCAGCTTGGGGTCAGGCAGGGTGGCCTACGAGCAGTACTTC. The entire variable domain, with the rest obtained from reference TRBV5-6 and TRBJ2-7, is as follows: DAGVTQSPTHLIKTRGQQVTLRCSPKSGHDTVSWYQQALGQGPQFIFQYYEEEERQRGNFPDRFSGHQFPNYSSELNVNALLLGDSALYLCASSLGSGRVAYEQYFGPGTRLTVT.

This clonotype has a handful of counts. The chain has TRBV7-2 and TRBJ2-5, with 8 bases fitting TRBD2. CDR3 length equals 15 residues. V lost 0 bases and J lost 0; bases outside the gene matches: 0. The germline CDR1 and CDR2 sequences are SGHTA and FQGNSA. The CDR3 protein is CASSLASGNQETQYF. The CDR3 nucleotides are TGTGCCAGCAGCTTAGCTAGCGGGAACCAAGAGACCCAGTACTTC.

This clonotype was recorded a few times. In DNA, the CDR3 is TGTGCCAGCAGTAACCCATATGGCTCTGGGGCCAACGTCCTGACTTTC. Translated: CASSNPYGSGANVLTF. The V and J genes are TRBV6-5 and TRBJ2-6; D not resolved. The CDR3 extends over 16 amino acids. The V end lost 5 bases, the J end lost 0 bases, and 11 bases lay between the germline ends. Germline values: CDR1 MNHEY, CDR2 SVGAGI.

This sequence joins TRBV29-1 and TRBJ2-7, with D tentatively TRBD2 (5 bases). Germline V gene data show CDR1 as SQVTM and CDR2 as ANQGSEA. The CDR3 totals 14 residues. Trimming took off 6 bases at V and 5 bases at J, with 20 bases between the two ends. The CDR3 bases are TGCAGCGTGAACTACGATTGGGAGTCCGACGAGCAGTACTTC. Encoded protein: CSVNYDWESDEQYF.

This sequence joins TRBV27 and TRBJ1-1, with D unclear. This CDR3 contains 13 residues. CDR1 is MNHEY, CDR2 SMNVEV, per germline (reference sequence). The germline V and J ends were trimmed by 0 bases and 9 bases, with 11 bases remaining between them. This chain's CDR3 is CASSLSTAYQAFF. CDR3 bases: TGTGCCAGCAGTTTATCTACGGCGTACCAAGCTTTCTTT.